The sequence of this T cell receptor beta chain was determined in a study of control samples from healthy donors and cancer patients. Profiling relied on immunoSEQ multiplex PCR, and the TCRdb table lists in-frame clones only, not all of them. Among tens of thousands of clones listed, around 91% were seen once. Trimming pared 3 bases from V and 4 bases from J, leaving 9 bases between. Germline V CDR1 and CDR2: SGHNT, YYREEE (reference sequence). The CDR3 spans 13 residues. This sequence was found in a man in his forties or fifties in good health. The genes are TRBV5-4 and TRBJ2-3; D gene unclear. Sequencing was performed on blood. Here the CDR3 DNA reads TGTGCCAGCAGCTCCCCCCTGGCAGATACGCAGTATTTT. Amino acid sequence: CASSSPLADTQYF.